A single sample gave rise to the 10 T cell receptor beta chains below, sequenced in a study of cytomegalovirus exposure and HLA in healthy donors. The PCR made use of 60 Vbeta and 13 Jbeta primers. Sequenced by immunoSEQ multiplex PCR; TCRdb stores in-frame clones only, minus some. The sample shows some 190,000 clones, approximately 80% of them seen only once. The sequenced sample consisted of PBMCs. Every receptor here comes from a man aged 35 to 55 in good health and CMV-seropositive.

V usage is TRBV28 and J usage is TRBJ2-2; a possible D gene is TRBD1 (5 bases). Trimming shortened V by 7 bases and J by 7 bases, and 10 bases separated the two germline ends. The CDR3 covers 12 residues. Germline lookup yields CDR1 MDHEN and CDR2 SYDVKM. CDR3 sequence reads: CASKGLFGELFF. The CDR3, as DNA: TGTGCCAGCAAGGGGCTTTTCGGGGAGCTGTTTTTT.

Concerning this clone: One end of the junction fails to match germline, which may point to a read error. The chain recombines TRBV7-9 with TRBJ1-1; D is unresolved. Per the germline V gene, CDR1 is SEHNR and CDR2 is FQNEAQ (reference sequence). The CDR3 covers 12 residues. CDR3 DNA: TGTGCCAGCAGCTTAGAAGACACGGAAGCTTTCTTT. It yields the protein CASSLEDTEAFF.

This clone has just one count. This chain connects TRBV14 to TRBJ2-1; tentative D call: TRBD1 (5 bases). V was pared by 1 base and J by 7 bases, with 17 bases between. The V gene's germline CDR1 is SGHDN and CDR2 FVKESK. This CDR3 spans 16 amino acids. Here the CDR3 reads CASSQVVRSGWNEQFF. In DNA form, the CDR3 reads TGTGCCAGCAGCCAAGTGGTCAGGTCAGGGTGGAATGAGCAGTTCTTC.

This chain connects TRBV28 to TRBJ2-7; the D gene is possibly TRBD2 (6 bases). This CDR3 is built from 15 residues. Germline V gene lookup returns CDR1 MDHEN and CDR2 SYDVKM. Trimming took off 2 bases at V and 2 bases at J, with 13 bases between the two ends. The CDR3 spells CASSLGLATAYEQYF. The CDR3 region has the DNA TGTGCCAGCAGTTTAGGTCTAGCGACGGCCTACGAGCAGTACTTC.

The chain has TRBV11-2 and TRBJ2-7; 8 bases match TRBD2. The CDR3 runs to 15 residues. Germline V lookup: CDR1 SGHAT, CDR2 FQNNGV. J lost 2 bases, V lost 1 base, and 4 bases had no gene match. CDR3 nucleotide sequence: TGTGCCAGCAGCTTAGCGGGGGGGCGGCCCTACGAGCAGTACTTC. This sequence encodes CASSLAGGRPYEQYF.

This chain joins TRBV2 and TRBJ2-7, with 10 positions matching TRBD1. The CDR3 covers 13 residues. The V and J ends lost 9 bases and 2 bases, in that order; junction bases with no gene match: 4. Germline V gene sequence: CDR1 SNHLY, CDR2 FYNNEI. The CDR3 loop is CASLGTGAYEQYF. The CDR3 region has the DNA TGTGCCAGTCTAGGGACAGGGGCCTACGAGCAGTACTTC.

In its sample, this clone was seen once. V gene TRBV28 combines with J gene TRBJ2-7; 9 nucleotides line up with TRBD2. This CDR3 has 13 residues. Germline lookup yields CDR1 MDHEN and CDR2 SYDVKM. V trimming: 10 bases; J trimming: 4 bases; junction bases outside the gene matches: 8. CDR3 nucleotide sequence: TGTGCCACCAAAGCGGGAGGTGGTTACGAGCAGTACTTC. Translating gives CATKAGGGYEQYF.

Only one count was recorded for this clone. The chain joins TRBV18 to TRBJ2-7, with D perhaps TRBD1 (6 bases). CDR3 length: 14 residues. In germline, CDR1 is KGHSH, CDR2 LQKENI. Trimming took 4 bases from V and 0 from J, leaving 10 bases between them. CDR3 loop: CASSRGQSSYEQYF. Written as DNA, the CDR3 is TGTGCCAGCTCACGTGGACAGTCCTCCTACGAGCAGTACTTC.

The chain joins TRBV27 to TRBJ1-1, with 11 bases fitting TRBD1. This CDR3 has 15 residues. The V segment lost 3 bases and the J segment 4 bases; nucleotides outside the gene matches: 4. Germline CDR1 MNHEY, CDR2 SMNVEV (reference sequence). This CDR3 is CASSLRGQGATEAFF. The CDR3 bases are TGTGCCAGCAGTTTGCGAGGACAGGGGGCCACTGAAGCTTTCTTT.

J is TRBJ1-1 and V is TRBV7-6; possible D gene TRBD1, 5 bases. Germline V gene data show CDR1 as SGHVS and CDR2 as FNYEAQ. V dropped 3 bases and J dropped 6 bases, with 11 bases sitting between them. The CDR3 runs to 13 residues. The CDR3 DNA is TGTGCCAGCAGCTTTAGGCGGGGGTCTGAAGCTTTCTTT. Amino acids: CASSFRRGSEAFF.